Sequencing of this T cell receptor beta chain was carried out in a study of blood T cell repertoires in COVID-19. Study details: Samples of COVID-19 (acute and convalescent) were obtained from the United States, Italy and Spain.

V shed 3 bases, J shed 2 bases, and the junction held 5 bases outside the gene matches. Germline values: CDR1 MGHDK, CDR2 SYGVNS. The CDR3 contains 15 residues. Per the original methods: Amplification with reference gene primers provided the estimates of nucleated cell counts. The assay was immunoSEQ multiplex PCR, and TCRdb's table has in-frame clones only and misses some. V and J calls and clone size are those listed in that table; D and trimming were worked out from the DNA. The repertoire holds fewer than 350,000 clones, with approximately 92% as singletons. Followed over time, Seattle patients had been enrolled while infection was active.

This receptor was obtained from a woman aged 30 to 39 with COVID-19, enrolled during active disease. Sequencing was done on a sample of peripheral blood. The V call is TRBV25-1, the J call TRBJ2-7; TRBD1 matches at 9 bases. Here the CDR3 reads CASSDPGTGTYEQYF. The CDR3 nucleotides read TGTGCCAGCAGTGATCCCGGGACAGGGACCTACGAGCAGTACTTC.